These 32 T cell receptor beta chains originate from one sample sequenced in a study of regulatory T cells in long-lasting Graves disease. HTBI primers from iRepertoire and Arm-PCR of CDR3 regions yielded the TCR beta libraries. Using its own MiXCR run on the multiplex PCR reads, TCRdb lists one record per CDR3 protein. The repertoire holds roughly 420,000 distinct CDR3 sequences, with about 15% as singletons. The time point here: newly diagnosed GD, antithyroid drugs for less than 3 months. After RNA was extracted from PBMCs, the TCR library was made from it. This sample was shared with a second study, whose subject was T cells in Graves' hyperthyroidism and ophthalmopathy.

The sample consisted of peripheral blood mononuclear cells (PBMCs), taken at new diagnosis, from a patient treated with antithyroid drugs. These TCRs come from a woman aged 18-29 years with Graves disease.

V is TRBV19 and J is TRBJ1-5; possible D gene TRBD1, 5 bases. Trimming took off 6 bases at V and 6 bases at J, with 18 bases between the two ends. From germline, CDR1 is LNHDA and CDR2 SQIVND (reference sequence). CDR3 length: 15 residues. CDR3 coding DNA: TGTGCCAGTAGCACACCCAGAGGGGAGATTCAGCCCCAGCATTTT. Amino acid sequence: CASSTPRGEIQPQHF.

This clonotype was counted between two and nine times. The chain combines TRBV15 with TRBJ1-4, with TRBD1 matching 10 bases. CDR3 size: 14 residues. The V and J ends lost 5 bases and 7 bases, in that order; junction bases with no gene match: 4. Germline CDR1 is LNHNV and CDR2 is YYDKDF (reference sequence). This CDR3 is CATSGTGVGEKLFF. The CDR3 coding sequence is TGTGCCACCAGCGGGACAGGGGTTGGTGAAAAACTGTTTTTT.

This clonotype was counted at least ten times. This chain connects TRBV27 to TRBJ1-2, with D uncertain. Trimming cost V 5 bases and J 4 bases, with 14 bases left between them. The CDR3 is 14 amino acids. CDR1 MNHEY and CDR2 SMNVEV come from the germline V gene (reference sequence). The CDR3 sequence is CASSPTTTGYGYTF. CDR3 bases: TGTGCCAGCAGTCCAACCACGACGGGCTATGGCTACACCTTC.

This chain uses TRBV6-2 or TRBV6-3 with TRBJ1-3; the match to TRBD1 covers 8 bases. Germline lookup yields CDR1 MNHEY and CDR2 SVGEGT. Trimming took 6 bases from V and 4 from J; bases not matched to a gene: 5. The CDR3 is 14 residues long. The CDR3 is CASRRQGRGNTIYF. The CDR3 bases are TGTGCCAGCAGACGACAGGGGCGGGGAAACACCATATATTTT.

This clonotype occurred a few times. The chain uses TRBV12-3 or TRBV12-4 and TRBJ2-2, with D possibly TRBD1 on 5 matching bases. The CDR3 covers 12 residues. Between the trimmed V and J ends, which lost 7 bases and 5 bases, there was a span of 8 bases. Here the CDR3 reads CASTQGTGELFF. As DNA, the CDR3 is TGTGCCAGCACCCAGGGTACCGGGGAGCTGTTTTTT.

This clonotype was counted ten times or more. This chain connects TRBV5-1 to TRBJ2-3; either TRBD1 or TRBD2 may supply D (5 bases each). The germline V gene encodes CDR1 SGHRS and CDR2 YFSETQ. V lost 3 bases, J lost 2 bases, and 13 bases lay in between. The CDR3 spans 15 residues. This CDR3 reads CASSSIVGDTDTQYF. The CDR3 region has the DNA TGCGCCAGCAGCTCCATAGTGGGGGACACAGATACGCAGTATTTT.

Ten or more counts support this clonotype. J is TRBJ2-3 and V is TRBV7-9; D is perhaps TRBD2 (6 bases). The CDR3 sequence is 15 residues long. V lost 3 bases and J 1 base, leaving 11 bases between the germline ends. Germline V gene data show CDR1 as SEHNR and CDR2 as FQNEAQ (reference sequence). CDR3 sequence: CASSFGGDGTDTQYF. The CDR3 region has the DNA TGTGCCAGCAGCTTCGGAGGGGATGGCACAGATACGCAGTATTTT.

In this sample, this clonotype turned up many times. This rearrangement joins TRBV29-1 to TRBJ2-1, with 14 bases fitting TRBD2. CDR3 length equals 15 residues. Per the germline V gene, CDR1 is SQVTM and CDR2 is ANQGSEA. With V trimmed by 6 bases and J by 8 bases, 9 bases remained unmatched. As DNA, the CDR3 is TGCAGCGTCCAGACGGGACTAGCGGGAGCAGATGAGCAGTTCTTC. Amino acid sequence: CSVQTGLAGADEQFF.

This clonotype was picked up many times. V is TRBV12-3 or TRBV12-4 and J is TRBJ2-3; TRBD2 is a possible D gene (6 bases). The CDR3 runs to 14 residues. V lost 8 bases and J lost 2, with 14 bases in between. The CDR3 here is CASQAGPFTDTQYF. In DNA form, the CDR3 reads TGTGCCAGCCAAGCGGGCCCTTTCACAGATACGCAGTATTTT.

The V gene is TRBV28, the J gene TRBJ2-1; possible D gene TRBD2, 5 bases. CDR1 is MDHEN, CDR2 SYDVKM, per germline. There are 13 residues in the CDR3. V lost 3 bases, J lost 4 bases, and 7 bases lay in between. The CDR3 loop is CASSFPGYNEQFF. The CDR3 nucleotides are TGTGCCAGCAGTTTTCCGGGATACAATGAGCAGTTCTTC.

In its sample, this clonotype was seen a few times. The chain combines TRBV27 with TRBJ2-6, with unresolved D. Germline V gene sequence: CDR1 MNHEY, CDR2 SMNVEV (reference sequence). V shed 2 bases and J shed 0 bases, with 8 bases lying between them. The CDR3 is made up of 16 amino acids. In DNA form, the CDR3 reads TGTGCCAGCAGTTTAAGGACCCCCTCTGGGGCCAACGTCCTGACTTTC. Translating gives CASSLRTPSGANVLTF.

In its sample, this clonotype was seen a few times. This rearrangement joins TRBV27 to TRBJ2-2; a possible D gene is TRBD2 (5 bases). The V and J ends lost 8 bases and 0 bases respectively, with 7 bases between them. Germline CDR1 and CDR2: MNHEY and SMNVEV (reference sequence). The CDR3 has 13 amino acids. CDR3 sequence (DNA): TGTGCCAGCGGAGGAACGAACACCGGGGAGCTGTTTTTT. Amino acids: CASGGTNTGELFF.

This chain connects TRBV19 to TRBJ2-5; no definite D call. Per the germline V gene, CDR1 is LNHDA and CDR2 is SQIVND (reference sequence). Trimming removed 10 bases from V and 1 base from J, with 13 bases in between. This CDR3 spans 13 amino acids. The DNA of the CDR3 is TGTGCCACCGGGTCTGGTGGCCAAGAGACCCAGTACTTC. Its protein is CATGSGGQETQYF.

This clonotype showed up just a few times. The J gene is TRBJ1-1, the V gene TRBV14; D is perhaps TRBD1 (6 bases). The length of the CDR3 is 18 residues. Looked up from germline, CDR1 is SGHDN and CDR2 is FVKESK. V was cut by 0 bases and J by 2 bases, with 19 bases left in between. CDR3 bases: TGTGCCAGCAGCCAAGAGAGGGGGAAGGGTAATCTCAACACTGAAGCTTTCTTT. Its protein product is CASSQERGKGNLNTEAFF.

This clonotype has at least ten counts. The chain combines TRBV7-2 with TRBJ2-5, with 10 bases aligning to TRBD1. The CDR3 contains 15 residues. V gave up 4 bases and J gave up 2 bases; unmatched junction bases: 4. Germline V lookup: CDR1 SGHTA, CDR2 FQGNSA. In nucleotides, the CDR3 is TGTGCCAGCAGCTCGGGACAGGGGCGACAAGAGACCCAGTACTTC. Its protein product is CASSSGQGRQETQYF.

This clonotype was counted only a few times. This chain links TRBV5-5 with TRBJ1-1; weak D call: TRBD1 (6 bases). Trimming left V 2 bases short and J 1 base short, with 12 bases between. This CDR3 contains 15 residues. The V gene's germline CDR1 is SGHKS and CDR2 YYEKEE (reference sequence). The CDR3: CASSLSGHGNTEAFF. The CDR3 DNA reads as TGTGCCAGCAGCTTATCGGGACACGGGAACACTGAAGCTTTCTTT.

V usage is TRBV19 and J usage is TRBJ2-1; 10 bases fit TRBD2. With V trimmed by 5 bases and J by 1 base, 2 bases remained unmatched. Per the germline V gene, CDR1 is LNHDA and CDR2 is SQIVND (reference sequence). This CDR3 contains 15 residues. The CDR3, as DNA: TGTGCCAGTAGTGGACTAGCGGAATCCTACAATGAGCAGTTCTTC. Its protein is CASSGLAESYNEQFF.

The chain links TRBV12-3 or TRBV12-4 to TRBJ2-3, with 8 bases matching TRBD2. Unmatched junction bases numbered 6, after V lost 6 bases and J lost 1 base. CDR3 length equals 15 residues. The CDR3 protein is CASRTGTRRTDTQYF. Written as DNA, the CDR3 is TGTGCCAGCAGGACCGGGACTAGGCGCACAGATACGCAGTATTTT.

The chain links TRBV12-3 or TRBV12-4 to TRBJ2-1, with 7 nucleotides matching TRBD2. V lost 3 bases to trimming and J lost 6 bases; unmatched junction nucleotides: 5. The CDR3 is made up of 14 amino acids. CDR3 loop: CASSLGGPSNEQFF. The CDR3 DNA reads as TGTGCCAGCAGTTTGGGAGGGCCCTCCAATGAGCAGTTCTTC.

The CDR3 DNA reads TGTGCCAGCAGCCGGGGCGGTTCTGGGGCCAACGTCCTGACTTTC. Protein product: CASSRGGSGANVLTF. The rearrangement uses TRBV7-2 and TRBJ2-6, with D perhaps being TRBD1 or TRBD2 (5 bases each). V was trimmed by 5 bases and J by 1 base, leaving 9 bases between them. The CDR3 totals 15 residues. Germline lookup yields CDR1 SGHTA and CDR2 FQGNSA.

This clonotype has more than one count but fewer than ten. This chain links TRBV12-3 or TRBV12-4 with TRBJ2-5, with TRBD1 matching 10 bases. The CDR3 is 14 amino acids. V was clipped by 6 bases and J by 4 bases; unmatched bases: 5. Here the CDR3 reads CASRKTGGGETQYF. In DNA, the CDR3 is TGTGCCAGCAGAAAGACAGGGGGCGGAGAGACCCAGTACTTC.

This clonotype was seen repeatedly, ten times or more. The chain couples TRBV12-3 or TRBV12-4 to TRBJ2-1; 13 bases match TRBD2. With V trimmed by 4 bases and J by 8 bases, 5 bases remained unmatched. The CDR3 has 15 residues. The CDR3 loop reads CASSYWTSGSYEQFF. In DNA, the CDR3 is TGTGCCAGCAGTTATTGGACTAGCGGGAGTTATGAGCAGTTCTTC.

This chain links TRBV6-1 with TRBJ2-7; either TRBD1 or TRBD2 may supply D (5 bases each). CDR1 is MNHNS and CDR2 is SASEGT in the germline V gene. The CDR3 has 14 residues. The ends were cut back, 0 bases at V and 4 bases at J, with 10 bases in the middle. The CDR3 nucleotides read TGTGCCAGCAGTGAAGCGTGGGGACGGTACGAGCAGTACTTC. It is translated as CASSEAWGRYEQYF.

The sample holds many counts of this clonotype. This chain links TRBV28 with TRBJ2-3; TRBD2 matches at 7 bases. The CDR3 length is 14 residues. The V gene's germline CDR1 is MDHEN and CDR2 SYDVKM. Germline trimming cut 6 bases from V and 4 bases from J; bases unmatched to any gene: 7. The DNA for the CDR3 is TGTGCCAGCAGCTCCGGACTAGTGGCAGATACGCAGTATTTT. It is translated as CASSSGLVADTQYF.

The genes are TRBV4-2 and TRBJ2-2, with D unclear. The CDR3 has 14 residues. CDR1 and CDR2 from the germline V gene are LGHNA and YNFKEQ. The germline V and J ends were trimmed by 2 bases and 5 bases, with 9 bases remaining between them. The DNA for the CDR3 is TGTGCCAGCAGCCAAAGTTCCGATACCGGGGAGCTGTTTTTT. Its protein is CASSQSSDTGELFF.

The chain combines TRBV10-3 with TRBJ2-6; TRBD1 matches 7 bases. Germline V gene lookup returns CDR1 ENHRY and CDR2 SYGVKD. Trimming took 5 bases from V and 4 from J; bases not matched to a gene: 8. CDR3 length: 16 residues. CDR3 loop: CAISPPTGTGANVLTF. The CDR3 DNA sequence: TGTGCCATCAGTCCGCCGACAGGGACAGGGGCCAACGTCCTGACTTTC.

This clonotype came up many times. This chain uses TRBV18 with TRBJ2-7; D not certain. There are 13 residues in the CDR3. Trimming took off 3 bases at V and 2 bases at J, with 8 bases between the two ends. Per germline, CDR1 KGHSH and CDR2 LQKENI. CDR3 amino acids: CASSPTGAYEQYF. CDR3 sequence (DNA): TGTGCCAGCTCACCTACTGGGGCCTACGAGCAGTACTTC.

This clonotype was counted at least ten times. The chain links TRBV20-1 to TRBJ2-3; D is unresolved. Trimming cost V 0 bases and J 2 bases, with 21 bases left between them. The CDR3 has 18 residues. The germline V gene has CDR1 DFQATT and CDR2 SNEGSKA (reference sequence). CDR3 protein: CSARDSKRSVFHTDTQYF. For the CDR3, the DNA is TGCAGTGCTAGAGATTCCAAACGGAGCGTTTTCCACACAGATACGCAGTATTTT.

The rearrangement links TRBV7-2 to TRBJ1-5; 7 bases line up with TRBD1. Trimming cost V 4 bases and J 7 bases; bases outside gene matches: 7. Germline loops: CDR1 SGHTA, CDR2 FQGNSA. The CDR3 extends over 14 amino acids. The CDR3 DNA reads as TGTGCCAGCAGCTCCCGACAGGGACACCAGCCCCAGCATTTT. Translated: CASSSRQGHQPQHF. Supplemented by reference TRBV7-2 and TRBJ1-5, the full variable domain reads GAGVSQSPSNKVTEKGKDVELRCDPISGHTALYWYRQSLGQGLEFLIYFQGNSAPDKSGLPSDRFSAERTGGSVSTLTIQRTQQEDSAVYLCASSSRQGHQPQHFGDGTRLSIL.

Many counts were recorded for this clonotype. This chain connects TRBV12-3 or TRBV12-4 to TRBJ1-1; 7 bases are a match to TRBD1. The CDR3 loop spans 14 amino acids. Trimming took 7 bases from V and 3 from J; bases not matched to a gene: 8. CDR3 DNA sequence: TGTGCCAGCAATCTTGACAGGGTCGACACTGAAGCTTTCTTT. This encodes CASNLDRVDTEAFF.

There are many counts of this clonotype. The genes are TRBV6-2 or TRBV6-3 and TRBJ2-5; D not resolved. CDR3 size: 14 residues. The ends were cut back, 8 bases at V and 0 bases at J, with 13 bases in the middle. Germline CDR1 and CDR2: MNHEY and SVGEGT. CDR3: CASGISRHQETQYF. In nucleotides, the CDR3 is TGTGCCAGCGGAATCTCGAGGCACCAAGAGACCCAGTACTTC.

This CDR3 reads CASSVFGTGGTEAFF. CDR3 nucleotides: TGTGCCAGCAGCGTATTCGGGACAGGGGGCACTGAAGCTTTCTTT. This sequence joins TRBV9 and TRBJ1-1; 11 nucleotides align to TRBD1. Trimming removed 1 base from V and 4 bases from J; junction bases left unmatched: 3. CDR3 length equals 15 residues. CDR1 and CDR2 from the germline V gene are SGDLS and YYNGEE.